This T cell receptor (beta chain) originates from a study of beta chain features in type 1 diabetes. Study as a whole: What patients shared with healthy donors was a similar profile of age, gender and cell yields.

Markers CD45RO/CCR7/CD25/CD127/CD95/CD27 served to sort CD4+ naive, central memory, regulatory and stem cell-like memory cells. Investigators reverse transcribed all isolated RNA, so they sequenced expressed TCRB transcripts. Profiling relied on immunoSEQ multiplex PCR, and the TCRdb table lists in-frame clones only, not all of them. The sample yields about 140,000 clones, about a tenth seen once. Germline loops: CDR1 KGHSH, CDR2 LQKENI. V was shortened by 4 bases and J by 7 bases, with 11 bases between the two germline ends. The CDR3 length is 13 residues. This clone has more than one count but fewer than ten.

This clonotype was sampled from a woman in her 40s in good health. V is TRBV18 and J is TRBJ2-1; a weak D match, TRBD2 (5 bases). Sequenced material: central memory CD4+ T cells from blood. CDR3 nucleotides: TGTGCCAGCTCACAGCGGTCAGAGAATGAGCAGTTCTTC. As protein: CASSQRSENEQFF.